This passage covers 7 T cell receptor beta chains from one sample sequenced in a study of blood T cell repertoires in COVID-19 (dated by TCRdb to the early 2020s). Library preparation was by the immunoSEQ multiplex PCR assay. TCRdb obtained this table from immuneACCESS and retained in-frame rearrangements with V and J assigned. These tables miss some clones; where compared with another copy, unresolved V genes account for less than half of the shortfall, and the remainder is unexplained. Recorded for this sample are about 130,000 clones; about 89% of them occurred a single time. The top ten constitute 3% to 4.5% of the sample. What was sequenced was peripheral blood. All receptors come from a woman aged 55 to 70 with acute or convalescent COVID-19.

The chain combines TRBV6-5 with TRBJ2-5, with D possibly being TRBD2 (5 bases). The V and J ends lost 3 bases and 1 base respectively, with 12 bases between them. Germline V gives CDR1 MNHEY, CDR2 SVGAGI. The length of the CDR3 is 15 residues. The DNA of the CDR3 is TGTGCCAGCAGTTATAGCGAGGGCTCCCAAGAGACCCAGTACTTC. Protein: CASSYSEGSQETQYF.

The genes are TRBV28 and TRBJ1-5, with D perhaps TRBD1 (5 bases). V was clipped by 6 bases and J by 6 bases, with 24 bases between them. CDR1 and CDR2 from the germline V gene are MDHEN and SYDVKM. The length of the CDR3 is 17 residues. CDR3 amino acids: CASSSVSGLGVVQPQHF. DNA for the CDR3: TGTGCCAGCAGCTCCGTATCGGGACTGGGGGTGGTTCAGCCCCAGCATTTT.

The V gene is TRBV27, the J gene TRBJ2-5, with no clear D. CDR1 is MNHEY, CDR2 SMNVEV, per germline (reference sequence). The CDR3 totals 16 residues. V lost 6 bases and J lost 3, with 20 bases in between. The CDR3 DNA reads as TGTGCCAGCAGCCAAGCCGGGTGGAGTGAAGAAGAGACCCAGTACTTC. Translation: CASSQAGWSEEETQYF.

The chain employs TRBV3-1 (or the pseudogene TRBV3-2) and TRBJ1-1; D is undetermined. Between the trimmed V and J ends, which lost 2 bases and 1 base, there was a span of 11 bases. This CDR3 has 15 amino acids. Germline CDR1 is LGHDT and CDR2 is YNNKEL (reference sequence). The CDR3 reads CASSQTLSSNTEAFF. In nucleotides, the CDR3 is TGTGCCAGCAGCCAAACTCTGAGTTCGAACACTGAAGCTTTCTTT.

The rearrangement uses TRBV9 and TRBJ1-3; D possibly corresponds to TRBD1 (5 bases). Trimming pared 1 base from V and 0 bases from J, leaving 14 bases between. CDR3 length equals 17 residues. Germline V gene data show CDR1 as SGDLS and CDR2 as YYNGEE. The DNA of the CDR3 is TGTGCCAGCAGCGTAACCCAGGGCCGAGTCTCTGGAAACACCATATATTTT. This encodes CASSVTQGRVSGNTIYF.

The V gene is TRBV2, the J gene TRBJ2-2; D perhaps matches TRBD1 (5 bases). The CDR3 has 13 residues. Germline lookup yields CDR1 SNHLY and CDR2 FYNNEI. V shed 1 base and J shed 6 bases, with 6 bases lying between them. The CDR3 loop reads CASSEEGPGELFF. The CDR3 bases are TGTGCCAGCAGTGAAGAGGGGCCCGGGGAGCTGTTTTTT.

This rearrangement joins TRBV2 to TRBJ1-2, with D unresolved. V gave up 2 bases and J gave up 1 base, with 5 bases separating them. CDR1 and CDR2 (germline): SNHLY, FYNNEI. The CDR3 covers 13 residues. The CDR3: CASSERDNYGYTF. Here the CDR3 DNA reads TGTGCCAGCAGTGAACGAGATAACTATGGCTACACCTTC.